This T cell receptor beta chain was captured in a study of blood T cell repertoires in COVID-19. Study-level background: The United States, Italy and Spain were the sources of the acute and convalescent COVID-19 samples.

Profiling relied on immunoSEQ multiplex PCR, and the TCRdb table lists in-frame clones only, not all of them. Here the sample spans 70,000 to 100,000 clones, roughly 90% being singletons. V gave up 3 bases and J gave up 5 bases; unmatched junction bases: 4. The CDR3 has 15 residues. Germline CDR1 is LNHNV and CDR2 is YYDKDF (reference sequence). The chain is built from TRBV15 and TRBJ2-7; 13 nucleotides align to TRBD2. What was sequenced was peripheral blood. The sequence was obtained from a woman at least 80 years old with acute or convalescent COVID-19. CDR3 loop: CATSSAGTSGNEQYF. CDR3 DNA sequence: TGTGCCACCAGCAGTGCCGGGACTAGCGGGAACGAGCAGTACTTC.